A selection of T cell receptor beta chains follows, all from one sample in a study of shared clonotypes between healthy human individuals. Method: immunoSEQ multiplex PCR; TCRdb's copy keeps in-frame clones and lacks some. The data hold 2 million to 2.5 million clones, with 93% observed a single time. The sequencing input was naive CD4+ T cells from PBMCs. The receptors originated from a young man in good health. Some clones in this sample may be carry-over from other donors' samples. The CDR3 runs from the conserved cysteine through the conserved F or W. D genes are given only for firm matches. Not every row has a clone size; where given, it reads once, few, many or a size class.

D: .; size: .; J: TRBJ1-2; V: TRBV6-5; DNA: TGTGCCAGCAGCGAAGGGCTACCCCTTGGCTACACCTTC; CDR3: CASSEGLPLGYTF
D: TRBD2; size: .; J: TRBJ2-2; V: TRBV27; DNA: TGTGCCAGCAGTAAACTAGCGATCGAGCGCACCGGGGAGCTGTTTTTT; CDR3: CASSKLAIERTGELFF
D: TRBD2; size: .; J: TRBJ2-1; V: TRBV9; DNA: TGTGCCAGCAGCGTACGACTAGCGGGAGAAGGCGTTGAGCAGTTCTTC; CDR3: CASSVRLAGEGVEQFF
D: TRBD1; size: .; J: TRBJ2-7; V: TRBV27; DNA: TGTGCCAGCCGGAGCCCGGGACAGGGCTACGAGCAGTACTTC; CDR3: CASRSPGQGYEQYF
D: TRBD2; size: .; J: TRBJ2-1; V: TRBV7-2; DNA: TGTGCCAGCAGCTCACCTAGGGGGACTAGCGGGAGTGTTGGAGAGCAGTTCTTC; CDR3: CASSSPRGTSGSVGEQFF
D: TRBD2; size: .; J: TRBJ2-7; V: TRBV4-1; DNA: TGCGCCAGCAGCCGTAAGTCCGGGGAGGGTTACGAGCAGTACTTC; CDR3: CASSRKSGEGYEQYF
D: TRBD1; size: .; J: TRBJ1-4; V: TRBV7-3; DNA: TGTGCCAGCAGCCTCGACAGGGGTGAAAAACTGTTTTTT; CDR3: CASSLDRGEKLFF
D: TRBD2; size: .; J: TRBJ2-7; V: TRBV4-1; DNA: TGCGCCAGCAGCCACCCGACTAGCGGGGTTTACGAGCAGTACTTC; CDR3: CASSHPTSGVYEQYF
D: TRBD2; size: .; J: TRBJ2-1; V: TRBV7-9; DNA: TGTGCCAGCAGCCCCCGACTAGCAAATGAGCAGTTCTTC; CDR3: CASSPRLANEQFF
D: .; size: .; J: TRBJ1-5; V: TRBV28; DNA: TGTGCCAGCAGTTCCCGCCCGGTGCAGCAATATAGCAATCAGCCCCAGCATTTT; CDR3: CASSSRPVQQYSNQPQHF
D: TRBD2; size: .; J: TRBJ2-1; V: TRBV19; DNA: TGTGCCAGTAGTATCGGACTAGAATACAATGAGCAGTTCTTC; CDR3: CASSIGLEYNEQFF
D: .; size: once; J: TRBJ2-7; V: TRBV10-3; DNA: TGTGCCATCAGCCCAGGACCGGAAACCTACGAGCAGTACTTC; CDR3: CAISPGPETYEQYF
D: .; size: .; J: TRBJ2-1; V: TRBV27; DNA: TGTGCCAGCAGTTCCCTAGGGAATGAGCAGTTCTTC; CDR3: CASSSLGNEQFF
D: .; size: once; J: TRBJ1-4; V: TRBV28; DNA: TGTGCCAGCAGTTTCGTTGGGACCATTGAAAAACTGTTTTTT; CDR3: CASSFVGTIEKLFF
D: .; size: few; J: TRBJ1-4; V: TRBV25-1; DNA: TGTGCCAGCAGTGACCAAAGTAATGAAAAACTGTTTTTT; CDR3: CASSDQSNEKLFF
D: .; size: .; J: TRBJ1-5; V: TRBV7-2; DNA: TGTGCCAGCAGCTTTGAACGCAATCAGCCCCAGCATTTT; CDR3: CASSFERNQPQHF